This T cell receptor (beta chain) came from a study of low-dose radiotherapy and immunotherapy resistance in tumors. About the research overall: Each fraction for Cohort 1 was 0.5 Gy, given every 2 weeks, and the total came to 6.5 Gy. Cyclophosphamide was given intravenously at 200 mg/m2 every two weeks, and each dose came one day before radiation and immunotherapy.

First-strand cDNA relied on TRAV- and TRBV-specific primers spanning alpha and beta chains. With a constant-region primer and a V-primer adapter, TCRs were subjected to roughly 20 PCR cycles of amplification. Using its own MiXCR run on the reads, TCRdb lists one record per CDR3 protein. Of over 65,000 distinct CDR3 sequences listed, 15% to 20% are singletons. Time point of the sample: before trial treatment. This clonotype was found many times. The CDR3 extends over 14 amino acids. The germline V gene has CDR1 MNHEY and CDR2 SMNVEV (reference sequence). Trimming stripped 0 bases from V and 5 bases from J, with 10 bases between.

This specimen consisted of PBMCs, obtained before treatment. This chain uses TRBV27 with TRBJ2-5; D uncertain. The source of this sequence is a male donor with prostate cancer. The CDR3 region is CASSLSGFGETQYF. The CDR3 nucleotides read TGTGCCAGCAGTTTATCAGGGTTCGGTGAGACCCAGTACTTC.